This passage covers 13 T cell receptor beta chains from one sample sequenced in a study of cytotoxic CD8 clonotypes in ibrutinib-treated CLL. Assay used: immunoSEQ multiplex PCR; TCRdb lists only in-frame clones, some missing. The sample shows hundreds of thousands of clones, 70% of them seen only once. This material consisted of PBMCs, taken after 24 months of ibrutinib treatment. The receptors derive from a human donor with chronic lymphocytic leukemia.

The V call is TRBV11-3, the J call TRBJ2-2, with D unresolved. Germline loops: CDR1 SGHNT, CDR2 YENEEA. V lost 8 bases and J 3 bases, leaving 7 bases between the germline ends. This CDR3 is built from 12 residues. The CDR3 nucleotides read TGTGCCAGCGGACGGGACACCGGGGAGCTGTTTTTT. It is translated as CASGRDTGELFF.

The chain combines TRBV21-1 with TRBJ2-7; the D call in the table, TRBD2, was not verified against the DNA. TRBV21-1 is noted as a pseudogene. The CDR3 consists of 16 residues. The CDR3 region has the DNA TGTGCCAGCAGCAAAGCTTACCAAACCACTTTTCACGAGCAGTACTTC. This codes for CASSKAYQTTFHEQYF.

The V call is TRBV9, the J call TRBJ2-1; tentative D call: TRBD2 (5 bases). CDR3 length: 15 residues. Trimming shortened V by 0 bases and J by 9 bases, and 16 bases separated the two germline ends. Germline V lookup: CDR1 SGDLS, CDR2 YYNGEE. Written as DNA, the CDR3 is TGTGCCAGCAGCGTAGGTGGGAGTGGGAGAGTTGAGCAGTTCTTC. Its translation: CASSVGGSGRVEQFF.

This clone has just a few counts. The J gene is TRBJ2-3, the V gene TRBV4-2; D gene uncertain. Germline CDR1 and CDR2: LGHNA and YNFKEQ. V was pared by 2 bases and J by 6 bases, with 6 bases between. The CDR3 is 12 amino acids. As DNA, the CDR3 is TGTGCCAGCAGCCAATTAGGCGATACGCAGTATTTT. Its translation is CASSQLGDTQYF.

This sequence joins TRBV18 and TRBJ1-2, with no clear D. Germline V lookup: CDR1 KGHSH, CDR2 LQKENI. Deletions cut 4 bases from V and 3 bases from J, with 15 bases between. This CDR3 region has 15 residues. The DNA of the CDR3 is TGTGCCAGCTCACAGCCTACAGCGGGCGACTATGGCTACACCTTC. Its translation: CASSQPTAGDYGYTF.

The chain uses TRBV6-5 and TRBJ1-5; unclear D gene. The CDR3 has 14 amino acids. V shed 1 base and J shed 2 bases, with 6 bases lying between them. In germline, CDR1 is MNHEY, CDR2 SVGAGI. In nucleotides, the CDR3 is TGTGCCAGCAGTTACTTCGCGGGCAATCAGCCCCAGCATTTT. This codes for CASSYFAGNQPQHF.

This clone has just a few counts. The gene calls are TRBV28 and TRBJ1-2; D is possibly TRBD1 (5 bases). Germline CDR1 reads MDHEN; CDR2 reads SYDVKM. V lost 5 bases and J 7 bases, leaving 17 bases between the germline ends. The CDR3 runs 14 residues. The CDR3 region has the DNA TGTGCCAGCAGTCTGTGGGGGAATGTTCGTGGCTACACCTTC. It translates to CASSLWGNVRGYTF.

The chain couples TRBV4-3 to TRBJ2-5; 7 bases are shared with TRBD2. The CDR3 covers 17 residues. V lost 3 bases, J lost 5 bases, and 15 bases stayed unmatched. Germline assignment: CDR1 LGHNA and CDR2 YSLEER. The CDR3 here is CASSQDWPGLPAETQYF. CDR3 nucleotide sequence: TGCGCCAGCAGCCAGGACTGGCCGGGACTACCGGCGGAGACCCAGTACTTC.

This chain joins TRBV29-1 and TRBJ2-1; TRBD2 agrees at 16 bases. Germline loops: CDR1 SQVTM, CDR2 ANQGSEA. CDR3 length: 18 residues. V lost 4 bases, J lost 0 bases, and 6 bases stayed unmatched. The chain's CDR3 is CSVVSGLAGGNSYNEQFF. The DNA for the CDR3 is TGCAGCGTTGTATCGGGACTAGCGGGAGGGAACTCCTACAATGAGCAGTTCTTC.

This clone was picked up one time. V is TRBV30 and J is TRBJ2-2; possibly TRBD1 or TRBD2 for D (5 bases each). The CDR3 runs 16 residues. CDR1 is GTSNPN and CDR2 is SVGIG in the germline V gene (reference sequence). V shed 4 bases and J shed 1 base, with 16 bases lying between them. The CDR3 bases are TGTGCCTGGACCGATCGAGGGACGTTGAACACCGGGGAGCTGTTTTTT. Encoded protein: CAWTDRGTLNTGELFF.

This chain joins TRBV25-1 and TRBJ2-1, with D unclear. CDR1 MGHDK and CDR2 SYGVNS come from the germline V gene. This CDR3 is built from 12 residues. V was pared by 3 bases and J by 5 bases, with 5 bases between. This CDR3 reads CASSDPNNEQFF. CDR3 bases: TGTGCCAGCAGTGACCCCAACAATGAGCAGTTCTTC. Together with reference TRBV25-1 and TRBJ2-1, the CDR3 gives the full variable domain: EADIYQTPRYLVIGTGKKITLECSQTMGHDKMYWYQQDPGMELHLIHYSYGVNSTEKGDLSSESTVSRIRTEHFPLTLESARPSHTSQYLCASSDPNNEQFFGPGTRLTVL.

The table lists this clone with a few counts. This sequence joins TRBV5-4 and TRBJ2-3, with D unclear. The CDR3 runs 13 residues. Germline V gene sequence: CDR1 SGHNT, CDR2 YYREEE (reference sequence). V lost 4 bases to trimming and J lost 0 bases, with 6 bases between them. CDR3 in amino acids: CASSKTSTDTQYF. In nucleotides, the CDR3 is TGTGCCAGCAGCAAGACTAGCACAGATACGCAGTATTTT.

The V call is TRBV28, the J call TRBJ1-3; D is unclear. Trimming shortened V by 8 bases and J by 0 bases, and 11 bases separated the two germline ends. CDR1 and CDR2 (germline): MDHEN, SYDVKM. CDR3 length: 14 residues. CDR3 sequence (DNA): TGTGCCAGCTACCGCCCACGCTCTGGAAACACCATATATTTT. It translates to CASYRPRSGNTIYF.